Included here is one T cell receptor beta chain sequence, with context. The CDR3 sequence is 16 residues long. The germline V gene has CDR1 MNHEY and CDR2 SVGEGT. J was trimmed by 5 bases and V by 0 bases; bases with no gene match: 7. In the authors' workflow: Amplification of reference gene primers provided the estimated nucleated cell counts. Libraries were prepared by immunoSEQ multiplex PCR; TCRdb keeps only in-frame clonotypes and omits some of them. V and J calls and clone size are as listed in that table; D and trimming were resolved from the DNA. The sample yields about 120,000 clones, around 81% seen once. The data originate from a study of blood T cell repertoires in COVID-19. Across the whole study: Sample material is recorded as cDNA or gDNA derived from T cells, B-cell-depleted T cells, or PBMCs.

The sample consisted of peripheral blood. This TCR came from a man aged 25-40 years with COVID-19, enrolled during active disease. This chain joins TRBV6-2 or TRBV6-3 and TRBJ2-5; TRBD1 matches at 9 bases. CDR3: CASSYSPDRGGETQYF. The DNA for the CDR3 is TGTGCCAGCAGTTACTCACCGGACAGGGGAGGGGAGACCCAGTACTTC.